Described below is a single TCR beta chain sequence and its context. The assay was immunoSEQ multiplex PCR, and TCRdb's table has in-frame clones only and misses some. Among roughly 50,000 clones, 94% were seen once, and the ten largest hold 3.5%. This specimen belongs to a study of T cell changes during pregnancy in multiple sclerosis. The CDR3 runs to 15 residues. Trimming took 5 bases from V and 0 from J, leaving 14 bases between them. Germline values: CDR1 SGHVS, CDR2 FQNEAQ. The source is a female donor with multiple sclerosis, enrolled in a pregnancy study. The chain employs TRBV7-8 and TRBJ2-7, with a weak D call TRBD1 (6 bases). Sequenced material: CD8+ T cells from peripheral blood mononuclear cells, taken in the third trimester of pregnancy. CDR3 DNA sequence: TGTGCCAGCAGCCCCTCCTCGGACAGCTCCTACGAGCAGTACTTC. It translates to CASSPSSDSSYEQYF.